The 14 T cell receptor beta chains below come from one sample, sequenced in a study of cytomegalovirus exposure and HLA in healthy donors. The primer mix had 60 Vbeta and 13 Jbeta primers. The data were produced by immunoSEQ multiplex PCR, yet TCRdb's version contains in-frame clones alone and is incomplete. Of tens of thousands of clones listed, around 80% are singletons. The source material was PBMCs. These receptors were collected from a man aged 18 to 29 in good health and CMV-seronegative.

CDR3: CASSRRAPGELFF. CDR3 coding DNA: TGTGCCAGCAGTCGGAGGGCACCCGGGGAGCTGTTTTTT. The rearrangement uses TRBV16 and TRBJ2-2; tentative D call: TRBD2 (6 bases). The CDR3 spans 13 residues. V dropped 6 bases and J dropped 6 bases, with 11 bases sitting between them. Germline V gene data show CDR1 as KGHSY and CDR2 as FQNENV.

The V and J genes are TRBV4-3 and TRBJ2-3; TRBD1 aligns across 8 bases. Looked up from germline, CDR1 is LGHNA and CDR2 is YSLEER. The J segment lost 2 bases and the V segment lost 0 bases, leaving 7 bases of the junction unmatched. The CDR3 runs to 17 residues. In nucleotides, the CDR3 is TGCGCCAGCAGCCAAGATGGGGGCAGGGGGCCCACAGATACGCAGTATTTT. It yields the protein CASSQDGGRGPTDTQYF.

The chain recombines TRBV28 with TRBJ2-3; 16 nucleotides align to TRBD2. Germline CDR1 and CDR2: MDHEN and SYDVKM. J gave up 8 bases and V 3 bases, and 5 bases lay outside the gene matches. This CDR3 spans 16 amino acids. CDR3 sequence reads: CASSLGLAGGQGTQYF. The CDR3 nucleotides are TGTGCCAGCAGTTTGGGACTAGCGGGAGGGCAAGGTACGCAGTATTTT.

Turning to this clone: One end of the junction is discordant with germline, which a read error may explain. Here the CDR3 reads CASSLGGPLHIF. The CDR3 nucleotides read TGTGCCAGCAGCTTAGGTGGGCCCTTACATATATTC. The chain joins TRBV7-2 to TRBJ2-7, with no clear D. The CDR3 is 12 residues long. CDR1 and CDR2 (germline): SGHTA, FQGNSA.

The CDR3 reads CASSFSAGLQETQYF. The CDR3 DNA reads TGTGCCAGCAGCTTTTCCGCGGGCCTCCAAGAGACCCAGTACTTC. This chain uses TRBV11-2 with TRBJ2-5, with D possibly being TRBD2 (5 bases). This CDR3 contains 15 residues. CDR1 is SGHAT and CDR2 is FQNNGV in the germline V gene. Trimming shortened V by 3 bases and J by 1 base, and 12 bases separated the two germline ends.

This rearrangement joins TRBV27 to TRBJ2-1; 10 bases are a match to TRBD2. The CDR3 runs 16 residues. CDR1 is MNHEY and CDR2 is SMNVEV in the germline V gene (reference sequence). After removal of 5 bases from V and 3 bases from J, the junction contained 7 bases not matched to a gene. CDR3 sequence reads: CASSHNLAGDYNEQFF. In DNA form, the CDR3 reads TGTGCCAGCAGTCACAACCTAGCGGGAGACTACAATGAGCAGTTCTTC.

The chain is built from TRBV5-1 and TRBJ2-7; TRBD2 aligns across 7 bases. J gave up 1 base and V 0 bases, and 7 bases lay outside the gene matches. From germline, CDR1 is SGHRS and CDR2 YFSETQ. This CDR3 has 16 residues. CDR3 region: CASSLDGGGRSYEQYF. CDR3 nucleotides: TGCGCCAGCAGCTTGGATGGCGGGGGTCGGTCCTACGAGCAGTACTTC.

This clone has only a few counts. The chain is built from TRBV7-9 and TRBJ1-5; TRBD1 matches at 8 bases. This CDR3 contains 18 residues. The germline CDR1 and CDR2 sequences are SEHNR and FQNEAQ (reference sequence). The J segment lost 0 bases and the V segment lost 4 bases, leaving 11 bases of the junction unmatched. CDR3 in DNA: TGTGCCAGCAGCTCAGACAGGGGAGCGGGGAGTAGCAATCAGCCCCAGCATTTT. Its protein product is CASSSDRGAGSSNQPQHF.

The V call is TRBV19, the J call TRBJ1-1, with a weak D call TRBD1 (6 bases). This CDR3 region has 14 residues. The V end lost 2 bases, the J end lost 4 bases, and 11 bases lay between the germline ends. In germline, CDR1 is LNHDA, CDR2 SQIVND (reference sequence). Written as DNA, the CDR3 is TGTGCCAGTAGTATAAGGGGGTATGGCACTGAAGCTTTCTTT. Protein sequence: CASSIRGYGTEAFF.

This clone occurred once. The chain is built from TRBV28 and TRBJ1-2; 8 bases are a match to TRBD1. V shed 4 bases, J shed 2 bases, and the junction held 12 bases outside the gene matches. The CDR3 is 17 amino acids. Looked up from germline, CDR1 is MDHEN and CDR2 is SYDVKM. The CDR3 DNA reads as TGTGCCAGCAGTTATGGACAGGGCTACACAAACAACTATGGCTACACCTTC. Translation gives CASSYGQGYTNNYGYTF.

CDR3 nucleotides: TGTGCCAGACGGGGGGCGCGGGGTCGGGAAAAACTGTTTTTT. Protein: CARRGARGREKLFF. The chain recombines TRBV6-4 with TRBJ1-4, with D possibly being TRBD1 (6 bases). Germline CDR1 MRHNA, CDR2 SNTAGT. The CDR3 has 14 residues. Trimming took off 9 bases at V and 8 bases at J, with 19 bases between the two ends.

V and J are TRBV4-3 and TRBJ1-2, with 9 positions matching TRBD1. The CDR3 runs to 16 residues. Germline V gives CDR1 LGHNA, CDR2 YSLEER. V trimming: 4 bases; J trimming: 2 bases; junction bases outside the gene matches: 8. The CDR3 coding sequence is TGCGCCAGCAGCCGGACTAGGGGACAGGGAAACTATGGCTACACCTTC. Encoded protein: CASSRTRGQGNYGYTF.

The chain couples TRBV7-2 to TRBJ1-5, with 7 bases matching TRBD1. The CDR3 runs 14 residues. The trim removed 5 bases at V and 3 bases at J, leaving 4 bases unmatched. The germline V gene encodes CDR1 SGHTA and CDR2 FQGNSA. The CDR3 nucleotides are TGTGCCAGCAGCCGCGGACAGGACAATCAGCCCCAGCATTTT. Amino acids: CASSRGQDNQPQHF.

This sequence joins TRBV6-1 and TRBJ1-1; no reliable D call. CDR3 length: 13 residues. Germline V gives CDR1 MNHNS, CDR2 SASEGT. The V gene lost 11 bases and the J gene lost 9 bases, with 22 bases spanning the gap. CDR3 protein: CAVFWVGPRKAFF. Here the CDR3 DNA reads TGTGCCGTATTCTGGGTCGGCCCGAGGAAAGCTTTCTTT.